Here is one TCR beta chain with its context. What it recognizes is unknown. The sample originates from a study of Ad26.COV2.S vaccination and SARS-CoV-2 variants. Trimming removed 3 bases at V and 11 bases at J, with 17 bases between. The CDR3 consists of 13 residues. Germline-derived CDR1 and CDR2 are SGHNT and YYREEE (reference sequence). Repertoires were generated with immunoSEQ multiplex PCR, while TCRdb's copy carries only in-frame clones and drops some. The sample lists about 330,000 clones, about 90% occurring once. Study-level findings and limits: Placebo recipients had lower spike-specific TCR breadth than vaccine recipients.

Indicated treatment: some 20 received Ad26.COV2.S at low or high dose, single or two shots; about 5 received placebo; per-sample allocation not given. It was on day 63 after the first vaccine or placebo injection that samples were taken. The shot given was an Ad26 vector that makes Wuhan-strain SARS-CoV-2 spike. The sample was peripheral blood, taken in a trial of Ad26.COV2.S vaccine versus placebo. The clonotype originates from a person aged 18-60 years who received the Ad26.COV2.S COVID-19 vaccine or a placebo. The V and J genes are TRBV5-4 and TRBJ1-1; a weak D match, TRBD1 (5 bases). The CDR3 nucleotides are TGTGCCAGCAGCTCTGCCGTGGGGGGGATCGCTTTCTTT. The encoded protein is CASSSAVGGIAFF.